Listed below are T cell receptor beta chains from one sample, sequenced in a study of vaccination effects on CD4 cells after COVID-19. The data were produced by immunoSEQ multiplex PCR, yet TCRdb's version contains in-frame clones alone and is incomplete. The repertoire consists of 50,000 to 65,000 clones, with roughly 80% occurring once and the leading ten covering roughly 2.3%. Their cognate antigens are unknown. The input for sequencing was CD4+ T cells from PBMCs cultured with HCoV-229E spike peptides, taken before COVID-19 vaccination. Every receptor here comes from a human donor who received a COVID-19 vaccine. The conserved cysteine and the conserved F or W are not part of the CDR3 here. The size field is filled for only some rows; it gives once, few, many or a size class.

size | V | CDR3
. | TRBV4-1 | ASSQDQFASREWGDGYT
. | TRBV18 | ASSPRQGAGNEQF
. | TRBV11-3 | ASSSRVGEETQY
. | TRBV25-1 | ASSTNQAPPNYGYT
. | TRBV27 | ASSLVMDSNYGYT
. | TRBV6-5 | ASVREGEQF
few | TRBV5-6 | ASSSSRGGGREKLF
few | TRBV19 | ASSFRAGGAGYGYT
. | TRBV3-1/TRBV3-2 | ASMQQGYTEAF
. | TRBV9 | ASSAGGQNTQY
. | TRBV5-6 | ASSLGLRLNTEAF
. | TRBV6-6 | ASTSQFGRSPLH
. | TRBV2 | ASSETRTATDTQY
. | TRBV5-1 | ASSLSGLAETQY
. | TRBV4-1 | ASSQRTSGADGDTQY
. | TRBV6-2/TRBV6-3 | ASSYSNLLAGPLNWNEQF
. | TRBV6-2/TRBV6-3 | ASSYLYGQGRNEQF
. | TRBV10-1 | ASRVGGTKETQY
. | TRBV4-1 | ASSHPTANTGELF
. | TRBV5-1 | ASSLSTGRAGDTQY
. | TRBV5-1 | ASSFGPSDYGYT
few | TRBV18 | ASSSRGAYNSPLH
. | TRBV19 | ASSTVTDQPQH
once | TRBV7-2 | ASSRDRSGANVLT
. | TRBV4-1 | ASSPRSWAKNIQY
once | TRBV7-9 | ASTPPGAKITMNTEAF
. | TRBV25-1 | ASSETGGSGYT
. | TRBV7-2 | ASSRRTGTGAINEQF
. | TRBV6-5 | ASGPRTGGGEKLF
once | TRBV28 | ASTVTGGLNQPQH
. | TRBV19 | ASMASSYNEQF
. | TRBV7-9 | ASSYEGRGLAKNIQY
once | TRBV2 | ASSDREETQY
. | TRBV9 | ASSVGGSEGALIQY
. | TRBV14 | ASSQQLSGNTIY
. | TRBV6-6 | ASRPASGPPGGYT
. | TRBV25-1 | ASSVAGATGELF
. | TRBV7-2 | ASSRRASGRDTQY
few | TRBV24-1 | ATSDFGGVGYT
. | TRBV5-1 | ASSLDSRDQPQH
. | TRBV14 | ASSQDRNSALEKLF
. | TRBV3-1/TRBV3-2 | ASSQRSTGATEAF
. | TRBV7-2 | ASSLALQRGNIQY
. | TRBV18 | ASSPDVAPTNEKLF
. | TRBV6-5 | ASSYDPNQPQH
. | TRBV7-2 | ASSFNPQGYRGYT
few | TRBV18 | ASSPGLIGNTEAF
. | TRBV21-1 | ASSKGGRGTEAF
. | TRBV9 | ASSVFAGGYNEQF
. | TRBV3-1/TRBV3-2 | ASSQGAISYGYT
. | TRBV28 | ASSLSAGNQPQH
. | TRBV7-8 | ASSDPRQRETQY
. | TRBV6-5 | ASSFASGDIQY